Here is one TCR beta chain with its context. There is no known antigen for this receptor. Base qualities are not at hand, and no much larger clone is one base apart. This entry comes from a study of OX40 agonist ivuxolimab in advanced cancers. Some background on the complete study: The costimulatory receptor OX40 (CD134) was targeted by ivuxolimab, a fully human IgG2 agonistic monoclonal antibody. Intravenous ivuxolimab was administered to patients every 2 weeks at six dose levels: 0.01, 0.1, 0.3, 1.5, 3 and 10 mg/kg. Of the approximately 50 dose-escalation patients, hepatocellular carcinoma was present in about 19, melanoma in around 15, renal cell carcinoma in 9 and head and neck cancer in 9. A male proportion of nearly 85% and a mean age of 60 years, ranging from roughly 23 to 90, were recorded for the dose-escalation cohort. Patients were allowed to have had prior anti-PD-1, anti-PD-L1 or anti-CTLA-4 therapy, and less than 45% of the dose-escalation patients had previously received checkpoint inhibitors. Partial responses occurred in three dose-escalation patients, of whom one had hepatocellular carcinoma and two had cutaneous melanoma. The purpose of peripheral TCRbeta sequencing was to test whether ivuxolimab changed TCR sequence diversity and led to clonal T-cell expansion. The paper covers the monotherapy dose-escalation part of the phase I ivuxolimab trial, which included N of about 56 patients.

What the research found in general, with its limitations: After ivuxolimab, more expanded clones were found on average in CD8+ T cells than in CD4+ T cells. Low levels of normalized T-cell clonal expansion were also shown by some nonresponding patients. The antigen specificity of the clonally expanded peripheral T cells was not determined. In partial responders in the 0.1-3.0 mg/kg groups, normalized peripheral clonal expansion was found to be among the lowest, especially among CD8+ T cells. At doses of 0.1 to 3.0 mg/kg, clonal expansion of both CD4+ and CD8+ T cells in blood was seen between baseline and week 6.

Genomic DNA was extracted from sorted cells for sequencing of the TCRbeta CDR3 region. The immunoSEQ Assay was used for sequencing of TCRbeta CDR3 regions. TCRdb stores this immuneACCESS table with in-frame sequences only. Part of the clones is absent; in the studies checked, under half of the shortfall reflects unresolved V genes, and no reason is known for the rest. The sample yields 90,000 or so clones; about 90% were counted once. Almost 8.5% of the sample comes from the top ten. From the germline V gene, CDR1 is LGHNA and CDR2 is YNFKEQ. The CDR3 spans 14 residues, from the cysteine through the phenylalanine. Of all the DNA, just the CDR3 is kept, 42 bases in frame from base 1. The junction shows trimming of 1 base on V and 0 bases on J, plus 7 bases between the germline ends. The trial excluded patients who had a history of autoimmune disease or were on systemic immunosuppression. In every dose cohort, peripheral blood was drawn for TCR sequencing at baseline, cycle 4 day 1, and cycle 7 day 1. The samples were taken from a phase I, first-in-human, multicenter, open-label dose-escalation trial of ivuxolimab. Adults with locally advanced or metastatic melanoma, renal cell, hepatocellular, or head and neck squamous cell carcinoma were enrolled in the trial. Before TCR sequencing, CD4+ and CD8+ T cells were separately sorted from peripheral blood.

The sequence was obtained from an adult with an advanced solid tumor such as melanoma, head and neck, liver or kidney cancer. Here the chain combines TRBV4-2 and TRBJ2-7; the D gene cannot be named for sure. The sequences come from CD4+ or CD8+ T cells sorted from blood, collected in a trial of the OX40 agonist ivuxolimab. The bases are TGTGCCAGCAGCCAAGTTGTCAGCTCCTACGAGCAGTACTTC. Its coded protein is CASSQVVSSYEQYF.